These 25 T cell receptor beta chains came from one sample sequenced in a study of OX40 agonist ivuxolimab in advanced cancers. Using immunoSEQ multiplex PCR, the repertoire was profiled, and TCRdb retains in-frame clones only, with some absent. The data show about 150,000 clones, under 95% seen once. The sequenced sample was CD4+ or CD8+ T cells sorted from blood, obtained in a trial of the OX40 agonist ivuxolimab. These receptors originate from an adult with an advanced solid tumor such as melanoma, head and neck, liver or kidney cancer.

The V and J genes are TRBV6-1 and TRBJ1-1; 7 bases match TRBD1. This CDR3 comprises 13 residues. Germline V gives CDR1 MNHNS, CDR2 SASEGT. V was clipped by 7 bases and J by 3 bases; unmatched bases: 5. The CDR3 nucleotides are TGTGCCAGCAACAACAGGGGCGACACTGAAGCTTTCTTT. It translates to CASNNRGDTEAFF.

Here the CDR3 reads CASSQGPTSGGENTQYF. Here the CDR3 DNA reads TGTGCCAGCAGCCAAGGTCCGACTAGCGGGGGGGAAAATACGCAGTATTTT. This chain links TRBV4-2 with TRBJ2-3; TRBD2 matches at 14 bases. The CDR3 extends over 17 amino acids. The trim removed 1 base at V and 7 bases at J, leaving 7 bases unmatched. Germline-derived CDR1 and CDR2 are LGHNA and YNFKEQ.

The rearrangement joins TRBV14 to TRBJ2-7; D is perhaps TRBD2 (7 bases). The germline V gene encodes CDR1 SGHDN and CDR2 FVKESK. V lost 1 base, J lost 0 bases, and 10 bases lay in between. The CDR3 has 15 amino acids. The CDR3 nucleotides read TGTGCCAGCAGCCAAGCGGGGGGCTACTCCTACGAGCAGTACTTC. Residues: CASSQAGGYSYEQYF.

The chain couples TRBV18 to TRBJ2-7; D is uncertain. Trimming shortened V by 0 bases and J by 4 bases, and 10 bases separated the two germline ends. Germline V lookup: CDR1 KGHSH, CDR2 LQKENI. This CDR3 has 14 amino acids. CDR3 sequence (DNA): TGTGCCAGCTCACCACCGGCCTTTACTTACGAGCAGTACTTC. This codes for CASSPPAFTYEQYF.

This clone showed up just a few times. This chain joins TRBV5-1 and TRBJ1-6; 7 nucleotides match TRBD1. Per germline, CDR1 SGHRS and CDR2 YFSETQ. CDR3 size: 15 residues. The V gene end was trimmed by 4 bases and the J gene end by 7 bases; junction bases not matched to a gene: 8. The CDR3 DNA reads as TGCGCCAGCAGCGTCACGGGACAGACGAATTCACCCCTCCACTTT. Amino acid sequence: CASSVTGQTNSPLHF. Full variable domain (missing parts from reference TRBV5-1 and TRBJ1-6): KAGVTQTPRYLIKTRGQQVTLSCSPISGHRSVSWYQQTPGQGLQFLFEYFSETQRNKGNFPGRFSGRQFSNSRSEMNVSTLELGDSALYLCASSVTGQTNSPLHFGNGTRLTVT.

This clone was recorded once. V gene TRBV20-1 combines with J gene TRBJ1-2, with 7 bases identical to TRBD1. V trimming: 4 bases; J trimming: 6 bases; junction bases outside the gene matches: 2. Germline V lookup: CDR1 DFQATT, CDR2 SNEGSKA (reference sequence). This CDR3 contains 11 residues. The CDR3 here is CSAIGGHGYTF. The CDR3 DNA is TGCAGTGCTATAGGGGGCCATGGCTACACCTTC.

The rearrangement uses TRBV10-2 and TRBJ2-2; 11 bases align to TRBD1. CDR1 and CDR2 (germline): WSHSY, SAAADI. This CDR3 has 15 residues. J gave up 4 bases and V 6 bases, and 4 bases lay outside the gene matches. The CDR3 protein is CASRRGQGGTGELFF. The CDR3 DNA sequence: TGCGCCAGCAGAAGGGGACAGGGGGGCACCGGGGAGCTGTTTTTT.

The chain has TRBV9 and TRBJ2-1; 8 bases are shared with TRBD2. Germline CDR1 is SGDLS and CDR2 is YYNGEE. With 0 bases clipped from V and 6 bases from J, the junction kept 8 bases outside the gene matches. The CDR3 totals 16 residues. The CDR3 spells CASSVVKLAGGNEQFF. The CDR3 nucleotides are TGTGCCAGCAGCGTAGTGAAGCTAGCGGGTGGCAATGAGCAGTTCTTC.

V is TRBV5-1 and J is TRBJ2-5; tentatively, D is TRBD1 or TRBD2 (5 bases each). CDR1 SGHRS and CDR2 YFSETQ come from the germline V gene. This CDR3 spans 15 amino acids. V lost 4 bases and J 1 base, leaving 14 bases between the germline ends. CDR3 in amino acids: CASSGAASGQETQYF. The CDR3 nucleotides read TGCGCCAGCAGCGGGGCCGCGAGCGGCCAAGAGACCCAGTACTTC.

This chain connects TRBV6-1 to TRBJ1-4; D remains unclear. The ends were cut back, 7 bases at V and 5 bases at J, with 8 bases in the middle. CDR1 is MNHNS and CDR2 is SASEGT in the germline V gene. CDR3 length: 12 residues. CDR3 residues: CASNHRNEKLFF. CDR3 coding DNA: TGTGCCAGCAACCACCGGAATGAAAAACTGTTTTTT.

V is TRBV6-1 and J is TRBJ1-5; 7 bases agree with TRBD1. In germline, CDR1 is MNHNS, CDR2 SASEGT. The CDR3 runs to 16 residues. V gave up 2 bases and J gave up 4 bases; unmatched junction bases: 8. The CDR3 is CASSEPGGQMNQPQHF. The CDR3 DNA is TGTGCCAGCAGTGAACCAGGGGGACAGATGAATCAGCCCCAGCATTTT.

This clone was seen a single time. This sequence joins TRBV28 and TRBJ1-1; tentatively, D is TRBD1 (5 bases). The germline V and J ends were trimmed by 3 bases and 1 base, with 9 bases remaining between them. The germline V gene encodes CDR1 MDHEN and CDR2 SYDVKM. The CDR3 is made up of 14 amino acids. CDR3 coding DNA: TGTGCCAGCAGTTTTGCAGGGTCGAACACTGAAGCTTTCTTT. Amino acids: CASSFAGSNTEAFF.

The chain is built from TRBV7-2 and TRBJ1-2; 9 bases map to TRBD1. The CDR3 contains 15 residues. Trimming removed 2 bases from V and 6 bases from J; junction bases left unmatched: 7. The germline V gene has CDR1 SGHTA and CDR2 FQGNSA. The CDR3 loop is CASSLFGTGRDGYTF. The CDR3 bases are TGTGCCAGCAGCTTATTTGGGACAGGGAGGGATGGCTACACCTTC.

This chain links TRBV5-1 with TRBJ1-1, with 9 bases identical to TRBD1. CDR3 length equals 14 residues. The J segment lost 5 bases and the V segment lost 3 bases, leaving 5 bases of the junction unmatched. The germline CDR1 and CDR2 sequences are SGHRS and YFSETQ. The CDR3 spells CASSSTTGGTEAFF. The CDR3 DNA sequence: TGCGCCAGCAGCTCAACGACAGGGGGGACTGAAGCTTTCTTT.

The rearrangement uses TRBV19 and TRBJ1-2, with 7 positions matching TRBD1. The CDR3 is made up of 14 amino acids. Germline values: CDR1 LNHDA, CDR2 SQIVND (reference sequence). J lost 6 bases, V lost 7 bases, and 11 bases had no gene match. The CDR3 protein is CASTKSYRGHGYTF. CDR3 bases: TGTGCCAGTACTAAATCATACAGGGGCCATGGCTACACCTTC.

The sample holds one count of this clone. The genes are TRBV6-9 and TRBJ2-7; 11 bases are shared with TRBD1. The CDR3 runs to 15 residues. Germline assignment: CDR1 MNHGY and CDR2 SVAAGI. V was clipped by 0 bases and J by 4 bases; unmatched bases: 2. Here the CDR3 reads CASSYSGTGGYEQYF. Written as DNA, the CDR3 is TGTGCCAGCAGTTATTCCGGGACAGGGGGGTACGAGCAGTACTTC.

The chain has TRBV6-6 and TRBJ1-5, with TRBD1 identical over 8 bases. Trimming removed 6 bases from V and 7 bases from J; junction bases left unmatched: 5. This CDR3 comprises 13 residues. The germline V gene has CDR1 MNHNY and CDR2 SVGAGI (reference sequence). CDR3 sequence: CASSPTGEQPQHF. The CDR3, as DNA: TGTGCCAGCAGCCCGACAGGGGAACAGCCCCAGCATTTT.

Concerning this clone: At one boundary the junction diverges from the germline segment, which might be a read error. The chain carries TRBV7-7 and TRBJ1-1, with D possibly TRBD1 on 5 matching bases. The CDR3 length is 16 residues. CDR1 is SSHAT, CDR2 FNYEAQ, per germline (reference sequence). This CDR3 is CASSPIQAGMNTEAFF. Here the CDR3 DNA reads TGTGCTAGCAGCCCAATACAAGCAGGGATGAACACTGAAGCTTTCTTT.

This chain links TRBV5-1 with TRBJ1-1; the D is unclear. This CDR3 region has 13 residues. CDR1 and CDR2 (germline): SGHRS, YFSETQ. V lost 1 base and J 3 bases, leaving 7 bases between the germline ends. Here the CDR3 DNA reads TGCGCCAGCAGCTTGTGGGGAGACACTGAAGCTTTCTTT. Encoded protein: CASSLWGDTEAFF.

V and J are TRBV4-1 and TRBJ1-2; no clear D gene. Germline lookup yields CDR1 MGHRA and CDR2 YSYEKL. The CDR3 runs to 15 residues. V gave up 11 bases and J gave up 0 bases, with 19 bases separating them. CDR3 sequence: CAGTQQTAANYGYTF. CDR3 sequence (DNA): TGCGCCGGCACCCAACAAACAGCTGCTAACTATGGCTACACCTTC.

CDR3 sequence reads: CASSLGRAGLGELFF. The DNA of the CDR3 is TGTGCCAGCAGCTTAGGTCGAGCGGGACTTGGGGAGCTGTTTTTT. The chain combines TRBV7-2 with TRBJ2-2; the match to TRBD2 covers 7 bases. This CDR3 contains 15 residues. Germline V lookup: CDR1 SGHTA, CDR2 FQGNSA. V dropped 1 base and J dropped 8; count of bases not matched to a gene: 7.

The gene calls are TRBV10-3 and TRBJ1-4; D is unclear. The CDR3 sequence is 16 residues long. Germline CDR1 is ENHRY and CDR2 is SYGVKD. Trimming shortened V by 2 bases and J by 1 base, and 11 bases separated the two germline ends. The CDR3 protein is CAISEVLTRTNEKLFF. The CDR3 DNA reads as TGTGCCATCAGTGAGGTCCTCACCCGAACTAATGAAAAACTGTTTTTT.

The chain recombines TRBV5-4 with TRBJ2-7, with D perhaps being TRBD1 or TRBD2 (6 bases each). The germline V gene has CDR1 SGHNT and CDR2 YYREEE (reference sequence). This CDR3 is 17 amino acids long. Between the trimmed V and J ends, which lost 3 bases and 6 bases, there was a span of 25 bases. The CDR3 sequence: CASSWGAVLGAGGEQYF. CDR3 nucleotide sequence: TGTGCCAGCAGCTGGGGGGCTGTGCTGGGGGCCGGGGGCGAGCAGTACTTC.

V usage is TRBV4-1 and J usage is TRBJ1-1; D is unclear. The V gene's germline CDR1 is MGHRA and CDR2 YSYEKL. The CDR3 sequence is 15 residues long. V lost 3 bases to trimming and J lost 6 bases, with 17 bases between them. CDR3 amino acids: CASSQDPSRVAEAFF. The CDR3, as DNA: TGCGCCAGCAGCCAGGATCCATCTAGAGTGGCTGAAGCTTTCTTT.

The J gene is TRBJ2-5, the V gene TRBV2; a weak D match, TRBD1 (5 bases). The V gene lost 6 bases and the J gene lost 0 bases, with 11 bases spanning the gap. Germline assignment: CDR1 SNHLY and CDR2 FYNNEI. The CDR3 is 14 amino acids. The CDR3 sequence is CASSLRQYQETQYF. The CDR3 DNA reads TGTGCCAGCAGCCTGAGACAGTACCAAGAGACCCAGTACTTC.